Listed here are 25 T cell receptor beta chains from one sample, sequenced in a study of T cell repertoires in cytomegalovirus infection. TCRdb called the reads again in MiXCR, with one record for every CDR3 protein. Here the sample spans 630,000 or so distinct CDR3 sequences, approximately 25% being singletons. Sequenced sample: CD8+ T cells from PBMCs. The source is a human donor in good health (CMV status not recorded). Some clones in this sample may be carry-over from other donors' samples.

V and J are TRBV28 and TRBJ1-5, with D hard to call. CDR3 length: 16 residues. The germline gives CDR1 MDHEN, CDR2 SYDVKM. Trimming shortened V by 2 bases and J by 7 bases, and 18 bases separated the two germline ends. The CDR3 region has the DNA TGTGCCAGCAGTTTAGTTGTCCGTGCCGACGGGCAGCCCCAGCATTTT. Its translation is CASSLVVRADGQPQHF.

The genes are TRBV7-9 and TRBJ1-5, with D possibly being TRBD1 (5 bases). The CDR3 length is 11 residues. From germline, CDR1 is SEHNR and CDR2 FQNEAQ (reference sequence). The V gene lost 10 bases and the J gene lost 9 bases, with 13 bases spanning the gap. The chain's CDR3 is CATQSGGPQHF. CDR3 DNA sequence: TGTGCCACCCAGTCGGGGGGGCCCCAGCATTTT. Full variable domain (outside the CDR3, taken from reference TRBV7-9 and TRBJ1-5): DTGVSQNPRHKITKRGQNVTFRCDPISEHNRLYWYRQTLGQGPEFLTYFQNEAQLEKSRLLSDRFSAERPKGSFSTLEIQRTEQGDSAMYLCATQSGGPQHFGDGTRLSIL.

This clonotype was found a few times. V gene TRBV9 combines with J gene TRBJ2-5; the match to TRBD2 covers 8 bases. Per the germline V gene, CDR1 is SGDLS and CDR2 is YYNGEE. This CDR3 contains 18 residues. V trimming: 4 bases; J trimming: 3 bases; junction bases outside the gene matches: 17. CDR3: CASSPPLRTGGEEETQYF. The CDR3 nucleotides are TGTGCCAGCAGCCCCCCCCTCCGTACCGGGGGGGAAGAAGAGACCCAGTACTTC.

This clonotype was counted between two and nine times. This rearrangement joins TRBV7-9 to TRBJ2-7; the D is unclear. The germline gives CDR1 SEHNR, CDR2 FQNEAQ (reference sequence). The V end lost 3 bases, the J end lost 6 bases, and 6 bases lay between the germline ends. The CDR3 runs to 11 residues. The DNA of the CDR3 is TGTGCCAGCAGCTTCCGGGCCGAGCAGTACTTC. It translates to CASSFRAEQYF.

This clonotype turned up a few times. The chain uses TRBV9 and TRBJ2-1; a weak D match, TRBD2 (6 bases). CDR3 length: 13 amino acids. Between the trimmed V and J ends, which lost 5 bases and 6 bases, there was a span of 12 bases. Germline assignment: CDR1 SGDLS and CDR2 YYNGEE. The CDR3 DNA is TGTGCCAGCAGTCCCCCCGGGAGCAATGAGCAGTTCTTC. Protein: CASSPPGSNEQFF.

This chain links TRBV20-1 with TRBJ2-7; no definite D call. V was clipped by 2 bases and J by 6 bases, with 8 bases between them. Germline loops: CDR1 DFQATT, CDR2 SNEGSKA (reference sequence). The CDR3 covers 11 residues. Here the CDR3 reads CSARYAGEQYF. As DNA, the CDR3 is TGCAGTGCTAGATATGCAGGCGAGCAGTACTTC.

This sequence joins TRBV4-3 and TRBJ1-2; 8 bases agree with TRBD1. This CDR3 is built from 15 residues. V dropped 4 bases and J dropped 5; count of bases not matched to a gene: 9. Germline CDR1 reads LGHNA; CDR2 reads YSLEER. CDR3: CASSPGTGARYGYTF. CDR3 nucleotides: TGCGCCAGCAGCCCAGGGACAGGCGCGAGATATGGCTACACCTTC.

There are many counts of this clonotype. The chain couples TRBV12-3 or TRBV12-4 to TRBJ1-1; D remains unclear. This CDR3 contains 11 residues. Trimming cost V 6 bases and J 11 bases, with 13 bases left between them. The CDR3 region is CASSPGLSAFF. Written as DNA, the CDR3 is TGTGCCAGCAGCCCGGGGTTATCGGCTTTCTTT.

This clonotype turned up a few times. CDR3 in DNA: TGTGCCAGCAGCTTAGGGACTAGCAGGCGCACAGATACGCAGTATTTT. This translates into CASSLGTSRRTDTQYF. This rearrangement joins TRBV7-9 to TRBJ2-3, with TRBD2 matching 8 bases. The germline CDR1 and CDR2 sequences are SEHNR and FQNEAQ (reference sequence). CDR3 length: 16 residues. V lost 1 base, J lost 1 base, and 4 bases stayed unmatched.

This clonotype was picked up many times. This chain links TRBV7-2 with TRBJ1-3; no clear D. This CDR3 contains 15 residues. Germline values: CDR1 SGHTA, CDR2 FQGNSA. Trimming removed 4 bases at V and 0 bases at J, with 10 bases between. The CDR3 DNA reads TGTGCCAGCAGCTCGACGCCAGGCTCTGGAAACACCATATATTTT. Amino acid sequence: CASSSTPGSGNTIYF.

This clonotype showed up many times. CDR3 bases: TGCAGCGTTGGGCCCGTAGGTGGAAAACTGTTTTTT. Its translation: CSVGPVGGKLFF. V and J are TRBV29-1 and TRBJ1-4; D ambiguous. Looked up from germline, CDR1 is SQVTM and CDR2 is ANQGSEA. The CDR3 has 12 amino acids. V was cut by 4 bases and J by 10 bases, with 13 bases left in between.

The rearrangement uses TRBV20-1 and TRBJ2-5; maybe TRBD2 (7 bases). V lost 0 bases, J lost 4 bases, and 18 bases lay in between. The CDR3 spans 16 residues. CDR1 and CDR2 (germline): DFQATT, SNEGSKA (reference sequence). The CDR3 sequence: CSARDGGGVVGETQYF. CDR3 coding DNA: TGCAGTGCTAGAGATGGAGGGGGGGTTGTCGGAGAGACCCAGTACTTC.

This clonotype was seen many times. The chain carries TRBV7-2 and TRBJ2-3; D could derive from TRBD1 or TRBD2 (6 bases each). Trimming shortened V by 1 base and J by 4 bases, and 12 bases separated the two germline ends. The germline gives CDR1 SGHTA, CDR2 FQGNSA. This CDR3 contains 15 residues. The CDR3: CASSLGGGIADTQYF. The CDR3 DNA sequence: TGTGCCAGCAGCTTAGGAGGGGGGATCGCAGATACGCAGTATTTT.

A single count supports this clonotype. This could be a read error, since a much larger clone is one nucleotide away. The V and J genes are TRBV4-1 and TRBJ2-7, with 7 positions matching TRBD1. Per germline, CDR1 MGHRA and CDR2 YSYEKL. The CDR3 is 14 amino acids. This chain's CDR3 is CASSHPWDSYEQCF. Written as DNA, the CDR3 is TGCGCCAGCAGCCACCCCTGGGACAGCTACGAGCAGTGCTTC.

This chain uses TRBV6-2 or TRBV6-3 with TRBJ2-7; the D gene could be TRBD1 or TRBD2 (6 bases each). CDR1 MNHEY and CDR2 SVGEGT come from the germline V gene. This CDR3 contains 16 residues. V lost 2 bases to trimming and J lost 2 bases, with 16 bases between them. The CDR3 nucleotides read TGTGCCAGCAGTTACGTTATTGGAGGGGGGCCCTACGAGCAGTACGTC. This encodes CASSYVIGGGPYEQYV.

This clonotype came up many times. The gene calls are TRBV10-3 and TRBJ2-1; possibly TRBD2 for D (5 bases). Germline values: CDR1 ENHRY, CDR2 SYGVKD. V lost 6 bases and J 6 bases, leaving 18 bases between the germline ends. The CDR3 is made up of 15 amino acids. The chain's CDR3 is CAIRVLGSEGNEQFF. The CDR3 DNA reads as TGTGCCATCAGGGTACTAGGGAGCGAGGGCAATGAGCAGTTCTTC.

This clonotype was observed a handful of times. The V and J genes are TRBV6-5 and TRBJ2-2; D may correspond to TRBD1 or TRBD2 (5 bases each). The germline gives CDR1 MNHEY, CDR2 SVGAGI. There are 16 residues in the CDR3. V lost 2 bases, J lost 4 bases, and 14 bases lay in between. CDR3 amino acids: CASSYPQAGSTGELFF. DNA for the CDR3: TGTGCCAGCAGTTACCCACAGGCGGGTAGCACCGGGGAGCTGTTTTTT.

The chain links TRBV19 to TRBJ1-5, with a possible D match to TRBD1 (6 bases). V lost 2 bases, J lost 5 bases, and 10 bases lay in between. Per the germline V gene, CDR1 is LNHDA and CDR2 is SQIVND (reference sequence). This CDR3 region has 14 residues. Written as DNA, the CDR3 is TGTGCCAGTAGTATACGCAGGGGCGATCAGCCCCAGCATTTT. Translation gives CASSIRRGDQPQHF. The variable domain in full, completed from reference TRBV19 and TRBJ1-5, reads DGGITQSPKYLFRKEGQNVTLSCEQNLNHDAMYWYRQDPGQGLRLIYYSQIVNDFQKGDIAEGYSVSREKKESFPLTVTSAQKNPTAFYLCASSIRRGDQPQHFGDGTRLSIL.

About this clonotype itself: At one of its ends the junction is not consistent with the germline gene, which may arise from a read error. The chain carries TRBV6-6 and TRBJ1-5; D gene unclear. Germline CDR1 MNHNY, CDR2 SVGAGI (reference sequence). There are 15 residues in the CDR3. The CDR3 reads CVSSYPGLSNQPQHF. Here the CDR3 DNA reads TGTGTCAGCAGTTACCCGGGCCTTAGCAATCAGCCCCAGCATTTT.

V and J are TRBV7-2 and TRBJ2-3; 7 nucleotides line up with TRBD1. V was pared by 0 bases and J by 2 bases, with 5 bases of the junction left unmatched. The CDR3 has 16 residues. Germline CDR1 is SGHTA and CDR2 is FQGNSA. The DNA of the CDR3 is TGTGCCAGCAGCTTAGCAGGGGGCAGGACCACAGATACGCAGTATTTT. Translating it yields CASSLAGGRTTDTQYF.

The CDR3 DNA follows: TGTGCCAGCAGTTACCCTACTAGCCCTGGGGAGCTGTTTTTT. It is translated as CASSYPTSPGELFF. The chain has TRBV6-5 and TRBJ2-2; possible D gene TRBD2, 6 bases. The CDR3 totals 14 residues. In germline, CDR1 is MNHEY, CDR2 SVGAGI. Trimming shortened V by 2 bases and J by 8 bases, and 12 bases separated the two germline ends.

Details on this clonotype: A much larger clone differs from this one at a single base, so this may be a read error. The chain carries TRBV7-2 and TRBJ2-2; D is possibly TRBD2 (7 bases). The CDR3 spans 12 residues. Germline lookup yields CDR1 SGHTA and CDR2 FQGNSA. The CDR3 loop is CVSSPGGAELFF. The DNA for the CDR3 is TGTGTCAGCAGCCCTGGGGGGGCAGAGCTGTTTTTT.

This clonotype has only a few counts. The V call is TRBV7-8, the J call TRBJ1-5; 7 positions agree with TRBD1. Germline V lookup: CDR1 SGHVS, CDR2 FQNEAQ. This CDR3 spans 15 amino acids. After removal of 6 bases from V and 9 bases from J, the junction contained 14 bases not matched to a gene. CDR3 in amino acids: CASRPFRDSLWPQHF. In DNA form, the CDR3 reads TGTGCCAGCAGACCTTTCCGGGACAGCTTATGGCCCCAGCATTTT. Full variable domain (missing parts from reference TRBV7-8 and TRBJ1-5): GAGVSQSPRYKVAKRGQDVALRCDPISGHVSLFWYQQALGQGPEFLTYFQNEAQLDKSGLPSDRFFAERPEGSVSTLKIQRTQQEDSAVYLCASRPFRDSLWPQHFGDGTRLSIL.

The rearrangement links TRBV20-1 to TRBJ2-1; 10 nucleotides agree with TRBD1. Trimming took 7 bases from V and 5 from J; bases not matched to a gene: 14. The CDR3 is 16 amino acids. Germline-derived CDR1 and CDR2 are DFQATT and SNEGSKA (reference sequence). The CDR3, as DNA: TGCAGTGTAGAGATTCTTCCGGGACAGGGGCACAATGAGCAGTTCTTC. Protein sequence: CSVEILPGQGHNEQFF.

This clonotype showed up just a few times. J is TRBJ2-3 and V is TRBV5-6; 7 bases map to TRBD1. V was pared by 0 bases and J by 5 bases, with 3 bases of the junction left unmatched. CDR3 size: 14 residues. Germline CDR1 and CDR2: SGHDT and YYEEEE. CDR3 amino acids: CASSLDQGEDTQYF. The CDR3 DNA reads TGTGCCAGCAGCTTGGATCAGGGGGAAGATACGCAGTATTTT.